This record looks at one T cell receptor (beta chain) sequence and its context. The sample comes from a study of blood T cell repertoires in COVID-19. Study as a whole: Samples came from the United States, Italy and Spain, spanning acute and convalescent COVID-19. Sample material is recorded as cDNA or gDNA derived from T cells, B-cell-depleted T cells, or PBMCs.

The CDR3 is 16 amino acids. As originally analysed: Amplification with reference gene primers provided the estimates of nucleated cell counts. This table comes from immunoSEQ multiplex PCR, and its TCRdb copy is limited to in-frame clones, with some not included. The D gene and trimming were derived from the DNA, and the V and J assignments and clone size from that table. The sample holds around 29,000 clones, 88% seen once. The chain links TRBV21-1 to TRBJ1-1; TRBD1, as called in the table, went unchecked against the DNA. TRBV21-1 is deemed a pseudogene. The sequenced sample consisted of peripheral blood. The clonotype originates from a human donor with active COVID-19. The donor label of this sample is uncertain. CDR3 sequence reads: CAVAQIDRVMNTEAFF. The CDR3 DNA sequence: TGTGCCGTAGCGCAGATCGACAGGGTCATGAACACTGAAGCTTTCTTT.